These 6 T cell receptor beta chains originate from one sample sequenced in a study of Graves' ophthalmopathy and Graves' hyperthyroidism. RNA transcripts yielded amplified TCR beta CDR3 regions. HTBI-primed first-round RT-PCR preceded second-round multiplex PCR. In TCRdb, the multiplex PCR reads were re-called with MiXCR into one record per CDR3 protein. Among approximately 1.2 million distinct CDR3 sequences listed, about 40% were seen once. The sample was peripheral blood or thyroid tissue (not recorded which). The receptor set was obtained from an adult man with Graves' hyperthyroidism.

This clonotype was observed at least ten times. This chain connects TRBV29-1 to TRBJ1-2; 7 bases fit TRBD1. J gave up 5 bases and V 3 bases, and 6 bases lay outside the gene matches. The CDR3 sequence is 13 residues long. CDR1 and CDR2 (germline): SQVTM, ANQGSEA. The CDR3 region is CSVEEGGGYGYTF. The DNA of the CDR3 is TGCAGCGTTGAGGAAGGGGGCGGATATGGCTACACCTTC.

This clonotype was seen more than once but under ten times. V is TRBV10-3 and J is TRBJ1-1; D is uncertain. There are 14 residues in the CDR3. The V and J ends lost 2 bases and 5 bases respectively, with 12 bases between them. CDR1 and CDR2 from the germline V gene are ENHRY and SYGVKD. In DNA form, the CDR3 reads TGTGCCATCAGTGAGGTCCCGGGAGGAACTGAAGCTTTCTTT. Translated, it gives CAISEVPGGTEAFF.

Ten or more counts support this clonotype. This chain joins TRBV7-9 and TRBJ1-4; D is perhaps TRBD1 (6 bases). CDR1 is SEHNR, CDR2 FQNEAQ, per germline (reference sequence). V was cut by 5 bases and J by 7 bases, with 14 bases left in between. The CDR3 length is 14 residues. CDR3 protein: CASSGMGASEKLFF. CDR3 DNA sequence: TGTGCCAGCAGCGGAATGGGGGCGTCTGAAAAACTGTTTTTT.

This clonotype was counted only a few times. V usage is TRBV4-3 and J usage is TRBJ2-2; 13 bases are shared with TRBD2. Germline loops: CDR1 LGHNA, CDR2 YSLEER. The CDR3 runs to 15 residues. The V and J ends lost 5 bases and 8 bases, in that order; junction bases with no gene match: 5. The DNA of the CDR3 is TGCGCCAGCAGCGGAGAGGGACTAGCGGGAGGGGAGCTGTTTTTT. Translation: CASSGEGLAGGELFF.

Turning to this clonotype: It may be a read error: a sequence one base away is much more abundant. The chain couples TRBV20-1 to TRBJ2-6; D tentatively reads TRBD1 or TRBD2 (5 bases each). There are 13 residues in the CDR3. Germline-derived CDR1 and CDR2 are DFQATT and SNEGSKA (reference sequence). The CDR3 bases are TGCAGTCTACGGGGACCTGGGGCCGACGTCCTGACTTTC. This codes for CSLRGPGADVLTF.

This clonotype was seen at least ten times. As DNA, the CDR3 is TGTGCCAGCAGCCGACAGGGTGCCACCTACGAGCAGTACTTC. It translates to CASSRQGATYEQYF. V gene TRBV11-3 combines with J gene TRBJ2-7; TRBD1 aligns across 7 bases. V was clipped by 5 bases and J by 2 bases; unmatched bases: 6. In germline, CDR1 is SGHNT, CDR2 YENEEA. The CDR3 consists of 14 residues.